The TCR beta chain described here comes from a study of blood T cell repertoires in COVID-19. At the level of the study: The origin of the acute and convalescent COVID-19 samples was the United States, Italy and Spain. PBMCs, B-cell-depleted T cells, or T cells provided the cDNA or gDNA that made up the material.

V trimming: 1 base; J trimming: 8 bases; junction bases outside the gene matches: 4. This CDR3 is built from 16 residues. CDR1 is SGHTA and CDR2 is FQGNSA in the germline V gene. Original processing notes: Reference gene primer amplification gave nucleated cell count estimates. Method: immunoSEQ multiplex PCR; TCRdb's copy keeps in-frame clones and lacks some. The DNA gave D and trimming, while V, J and clone size come from that table. The sample gives around 140,000 clones, approximately 82% of which show up once; around 1.5% is in the top ten. The material sequenced was peripheral blood. The chain has TRBV7-2 and TRBJ2-1; TRBD2 matches 14 bases. The TCR was taken from a human donor in a cohort sampled during active COVID-19. For the CDR3, the DNA is TGTGCCAGCAGCTTAGTCGGGACTAGCGGGAGCGATGAGCAGTTCTTC. Residues: CASSLVGTSGSDEQFF.